This T cell receptor beta chain was sequenced in a study of cytotoxic CD8 clonotypes in ibrutinib-treated CLL. Looking at the study overall: Partial responders around 25, complete 2; some twelve progressed and roughly 15 stayed in remission by median roughly 73 months.

With sequencing, the targeted depth ranged from 1 in 200,000 to 1 in 1 million T cells. Libraries were prepared by immunoSEQ multiplex PCR; TCRdb keeps only in-frame clonotypes and omits some of them. The profile covers about 160,000 clones, with 81% appearing a single time and approximately 2% taken by the ten largest. This CDR3 contains 16 residues. Germline V gene data show CDR1 as MDHEN and CDR2 as SYDVKM. Trimming removed 5 bases from V and 6 bases from J; junction bases left unmatched: 13. This sequence originates from a human donor with chronic lymphocytic leukemia. The chain employs TRBV28 and TRBJ1-2, with 9 nucleotides matching TRBD1. The sequences come from PBMCs, collected after 12 months of ibrutinib treatment. CDR3 region: CASSRPGTGISHGYTF. CDR3 DNA: TGTGCCAGCAGTCGACCCGGGACAGGGATATCGCATGGCTACACCTTC.